The 13 T cell receptor beta chains presented below share a single source sample, sequenced in a study of shared clonotypes between healthy human individuals. Sequencing used immunoSEQ multiplex PCR; TCRdb keeps in-frame clones, though not all of them. Altogether some 2,100,000 clones are present, around 95% being singletons, with the ten largest covering roughly 0.13%. Sample: naive CD4+ T cells sorted from blood. Subset reported: CD45RA+ positively selected. The receptors were gathered from a man in his late teens or twenties in good health.

The chain carries TRBV7-8 and TRBJ2-7; D possibly corresponds to TRBD2 (5 bases). The CDR3 sequence is 14 residues long. Germline assignment: CDR1 SGHVS and CDR2 FQNEAQ. Trimming removed 5 bases at V and 6 bases at J, with 17 bases between. CDR3 residues: CASSAVMGASEQYF. Written as DNA, the CDR3 is TGTGCCAGCAGCGCCGTCATGGGAGCCTCCGAGCAGTACTTC.

This clone was seen once. The chain uses TRBV11-2 and TRBJ2-1, with D perhaps TRBD1 or TRBD2 (5 bases each). V was pared by 5 bases and J by 3 bases, with 14 bases between. CDR3 length equals 15 residues. The germline V gene encodes CDR1 SGHAT and CDR2 FQNNGV. CDR3 coding DNA: TGTGCCAGCAGCCCAGGGACCCAATTCTACAATGAGCAGTTCTTC. The encoded protein is CASSPGTQFYNEQFF.

J is TRBJ2-5 and V is TRBV2, with D perhaps TRBD2 (6 bases). Germline V gives CDR1 SNHLY, CDR2 FYNNEI. V was shortened by 5 bases and J by 5 bases, with 18 bases between the two germline ends. CDR3 length equals 15 residues. The CDR3: CASSPGLPIEETQYF. CDR3 DNA sequence: TGTGCCAGCAGTCCGGGACTCCCTATTGAGGAGACCCAGTACTTC. Full variable domain (missing parts from reference TRBV2 and TRBJ2-5): EPEVTQTPSHQVTQMGQEVILRCVPISNHLYFYWYRQILGQKVEFLVSFYNNEISEKSEIFDDQFSVERPDGSNFTLKIRSTKLEDSAMYFCASSPGLPIEETQYFGPGTRLLVL.

The J gene is TRBJ2-2, the V gene TRBV5-4; 8 nucleotides line up with TRBD1. Germline-derived CDR1 and CDR2 are SGHNT and YYREEE (reference sequence). The CDR3 runs 17 residues. Trimming took 0 bases from V and 0 from J; bases not matched to a gene: 4. In nucleotides, the CDR3 is TGTGCCAGCAGCTTGGGGGGACAGGTCGCGAACACCGGGGAGCTGTTTTTT. It codes for CASSLGGQVANTGELFF.

The chain links TRBV19 to TRBJ2-7, with 9 bases identical to TRBD2. The CDR3 spans 15 residues. In germline, CDR1 is LNHDA, CDR2 SQIVND (reference sequence). The V segment lost 3 bases and the J segment 3 bases; nucleotides outside the gene matches: 6. CDR3 amino acids: CASSIVAGGHYEQYF. The DNA for the CDR3 is TGTGCCAGTAGTATTGTTGCGGGGGGGCACTACGAGCAGTACTTC.

The chain has TRBV10-3 and TRBJ1-1; D uncertain. CDR1 ENHRY and CDR2 SYGVKD come from the germline V gene. CDR3 length: 13 amino acids. Trimming took off 8 bases at V and 2 bases at J, with 12 bases between the two ends. The CDR3 nucleotides are TGTGCCATCCAAACAGAGCCAAACACTGAAGCTTTCTTT. This gives the protein CAIQTEPNTEAFF.

As to this clone: This sample includes further DNA sequences coding for the same CDR3. The chain is built from TRBV2 and TRBJ1-6, with 8 bases lining up with TRBD1. CDR1 is SNHLY, CDR2 FYNNEI, per germline. V was clipped by 6 bases and J by 7 bases; unmatched bases: 5. There are 14 residues in the CDR3. The DNA of the CDR3 is TGTGCCAGCAGCGGACAGGGTGGGAATTCACCCCTCCACTTT. It yields the protein CASSGQGGNSPLHF.

This chain joins TRBV6-5 and TRBJ2-7; 10 positions agree with TRBD2. CDR3 length: 16 amino acids. Looked up from germline, CDR1 is MNHEY and CDR2 is SVGAGI. The trim removed 3 bases at V and 1 base at J, leaving 6 bases unmatched. This chain's CDR3 is CASSYKTSGSSYEQYF. CDR3 DNA: TGTGCCAGCAGTTATAAGACTAGCGGGTCTTCCTACGAGCAGTACTTC.

The J gene is TRBJ1-1, the V gene TRBV5-1, with a weak D call TRBD1 (5 bases). This CDR3 has 13 amino acids. V dropped 4 bases and J dropped 7 bases, with 14 bases sitting between them. Germline loops: CDR1 SGHRS, CDR2 YFSETQ. CDR3 coding DNA: TGCGCCAGCAGCCAAGGACACTTAGATGAAGCTTTCTTT. Its protein product is CASSQGHLDEAFF.

A single count supports this clone. The chain has TRBV7-2 and TRBJ2-1; 8 positions agree with TRBD2. Looked up from germline, CDR1 is SGHTA and CDR2 is FQGNSA. J lost 10 bases, V lost 3 bases, and 5 bases had no gene match. CDR3 size: 13 residues. CDR3 in amino acids: CASSLGLVEEQFF. CDR3 DNA sequence: TGTGCCAGCAGCTTGGGACTAGTCGAAGAGCAGTTCTTC.

As DNA, the CDR3 is TGTGCCAGCAGCTGGACCGGTAATGAAAAACTGTTTTTT. It is translated as CASSWTGNEKLFF. This chain links TRBV5-4 with TRBJ1-4; the D is unclear. V dropped 3 bases and J dropped 4 bases, with 7 bases sitting between them. Looked up from germline, CDR1 is SGHNT and CDR2 is YYREEE (reference sequence). The CDR3 has 13 amino acids. The full variable domain, completed using reference TRBV5-4 and TRBJ1-4, is ETGVTQSPTHLIKTRGQQVTLRCSSQSGHNTVSWYQQALGQGPQFIFQYYREEENGRGNFPPRFSGLQFPNYSSELNVNALELDDSALYLCASSWTGNEKLFFGSGTQLSVL.

About this clone itself: Other DNA sequences in this specimen translate into the identical CDR3. The V and J genes are TRBV6-6 and TRBJ1-5; D remains ambiguous. The CDR3 is made up of 13 amino acids. Trimming left V 4 bases short and J 4 bases short, with 8 bases between. The germline gives CDR1 MNHNY, CDR2 SVGAGI (reference sequence). The CDR3 protein is CASSSLINQPQHF. CDR3 sequence (DNA): TGTGCCAGCAGTTCTCTCATTAATCAGCCCCAGCATTTT.

Comments on this clone: The same CDR3 is also encoded by other DNA sequences in this sample. CDR3 coding DNA: TGTGCCAGCAGCGTGGGAGGCATGAACACTGAAGCTTTCTTT. It encodes CASSVGGMNTEAFF. V is TRBV9 and J is TRBJ1-1; D is uncertain. Germline CDR1 and CDR2: SGDLS and YYNGEE. There are 14 residues in the CDR3. Trimming left V 2 bases short and J 0 bases short, with 8 bases between.